One and the same sample provided the 28 T cell receptor beta chains below, sequenced in a study of T cell responses to AZD1222 COVID-19 vaccine. Data came from immunoSEQ multiplex PCR; TCRdb stores just in-frame clones and leaves some out. The data hold over 150,000 clones, with 86% observed a single time. The sequenced sample was peripheral blood, obtained on day 0 of MenACWY control vaccination. The receptors come from an adult in good health.

This chain connects TRBV6-1 to TRBJ2-7; D uncertain. CDR3 size: 12 residues. The germline V gene encodes CDR1 MNHNS and CDR2 SASEGT. Trimming cost V 1 base and J 7 bases, with 8 bases left between them. As DNA, the CDR3 is TGTGCCAGCAGTGAAGTGGCGCGGGAGCAGTACTTC. This translates into CASSEVAREQYF.

This rearrangement joins TRBV6-5 to TRBJ1-1; 9 bases align to TRBD1. Germline-derived CDR1 and CDR2 are MNHEY and SVGAGI. The CDR3 sequence is 15 residues long. J gave up 5 bases and V 0 bases, and 4 bases lay outside the gene matches. CDR3 DNA: TGTGCCAGCAGTTACTCGAGACAGGGGGAGACTGAAGCTTTCTTT. Its protein product is CASSYSRQGETEAFF.

The chain couples TRBV5-6 to TRBJ2-1; maybe TRBD2 (5 bases). V was trimmed by 0 bases and J by 0 bases, leaving 7 bases between them. The length of the CDR3 is 15 residues. CDR1 and CDR2 (germline): SGHDT, YYEEEE. CDR3 in DNA: TGTGCCAGCAGCTTGGCAGCGGTCTCCTACAATGAGCAGTTCTTC. Translating it yields CASSLAAVSYNEQFF.

The chain employs TRBV11-2 and TRBJ2-3; 7 positions match TRBD2. Trimming cost V 1 base and J 6 bases; bases outside gene matches: 4. The CDR3 is made up of 14 amino acids. Germline V gene lookup returns CDR1 SGHAT and CDR2 FQNNGV. DNA for the CDR3: TGTGCCAGCAGCTTAGTAAGAGCGGGGGATACGCAGTATTTT. It specifies CASSLVRAGDTQYF.

This chain joins TRBV5-8 and TRBJ1-2; D gene uncertain. Germline V lookup: CDR1 SGHTS, CDR2 YDEGEE. There are 11 residues in the CDR3. Trimming left V 5 bases short and J 5 bases short, with 7 bases between. Here the CDR3 reads CASSYVYGYTF. CDR3 DNA sequence: TGTGCCAGCAGTTATGTTTATGGCTACACCTTC.

The chain joins TRBV3-1 (or the pseudogene TRBV3-2) to TRBJ2-3; D ambiguous. This CDR3 is built from 13 residues. V lost 4 bases and J lost 7, with 12 bases in between. Germline V CDR1 and CDR2: LGHDT, YNNKEL (reference sequence). CDR3: CASSPTDRNTQYF. The CDR3, as DNA: TGTGCCAGCAGCCCCACCGATCGGAATACGCAGTATTTT.

The gene calls are TRBV9 and TRBJ1-1, with D tentatively TRBD1 (5 bases). Germline CDR1 and CDR2: SGDLS and YYNGEE. This CDR3 is 14 amino acids long. The V end was cut by 0 bases, the J end by 1 base, with 7 bases between. CDR3 DNA: TGTGCCAGCAGCGTAGCCAGGGAGAACACTGAAGCTTTCTTT. Translation: CASSVARENTEAFF.

The rearrangement uses TRBV28 and TRBJ2-3; D is possibly TRBD1 (7 bases). The germline V gene has CDR1 MDHEN and CDR2 SYDVKM. The CDR3 totals 20 residues. V dropped 6 bases and J dropped 6 bases, with 34 bases sitting between them. The CDR3 DNA reads TGTGCCAGCAGGCGGGGACAGACCTTCATGTTGCGCCCTGCTCAGGATACGCAGTATTTT. Translation: CASRRGQTFMLRPAQDTQYF.

The rearrangement links TRBV12-3 or TRBV12-4 to TRBJ2-3; a weak D match, TRBD2 (7 bases). The V and J ends lost 11 bases and 1 base respectively, with 13 bases between them. This CDR3 is 13 amino acids long. This CDR3 reads CAGGGPGTDTQYF. The CDR3 DNA reads as TGTGCCGGGGGGGGGCCGGGCACAGATACGCAGTATTTT.

This clone was observed a single time. The rearrangement joins TRBV18 to TRBJ1-6; D call uncertain. V dropped 6 bases and J dropped 5 bases, with 26 bases sitting between them. Germline V gene sequence: CDR1 KGHSH, CDR2 LQKENI. CDR3 length: 19 amino acids. CDR3 DNA: TGTGCCAGCTCCTCCATAGGGCACCTTCGAAGGGCGGATAATTCACCCCTCCACTTT. Translation: CASSSIGHLRRADNSPLHF.

This chain connects TRBV7-2 to TRBJ2-5; 7 nucleotides agree with TRBD2. Germline V gene data show CDR1 as SGHTA and CDR2 as FQGNSA. There are 16 residues in the CDR3. The trim removed 1 base at V and 6 bases at J, leaving 11 bases unmatched. The CDR3 region has the DNA TGTGCCAGCAGCTTAGTGGGTGGCGGGAGTTTGAAGACCCAGTACTTC. Its protein product is CASSLVGGGSLKTQYF.

The chain links TRBV27 to TRBJ2-1; 8 bases map to TRBD2. CDR1 is MNHEY, CDR2 SMNVEV, per germline (reference sequence). V lost 5 bases to trimming and J lost 7 bases; unmatched junction nucleotides: 7. The CDR3 consists of 14 residues. The CDR3 region has the DNA TGTGCCAGCAGTCCGCTAGCGGGTATGAATGAGCAGTTCTTC. Protein product: CASSPLAGMNEQFF.

The CDR3 DNA sequence: TGTGCCTGGAGTACCGGTAGCGGGAGGGCCGTCGGGGAGCTGTTTTTT. Translated, it gives CAWSTGSGRAVGELFF. The chain couples TRBV30 to TRBJ2-2; TRBD2 agrees at 11 bases. The V segment lost 2 bases and the J segment 7 bases; nucleotides outside the gene matches: 9. The CDR3 totals 16 residues. CDR1 GTSNPN and CDR2 SVGIG come from the germline V gene (reference sequence). The complete variable domain, with remaining parts taken from reference TRBV30 and TRBJ2-2, reads SQTIHQWPATLVQPVGSPLSLECTVEGTSNPNLYWYRQAAGRGLQLLFYSVGIGQISSEVPQNLSASRPQDRQFILSSKKLLLSDSGFYLCAWSTGSGRAVGELFFGEGSRLTVL.

This sequence joins TRBV7-2 and TRBJ2-1, with 7 bases fitting TRBD1. The CDR3 totals 14 residues. In germline, CDR1 is SGHTA, CDR2 FQGNSA. J was trimmed by 5 bases and V by 5 bases; bases with no gene match: 6. Here the CDR3 DNA reads TGTGCCAGCAGCAGACCGGGACAGAACAATGAGCAGTTCTTC. The encoded protein is CASSRPGQNNEQFF.

The rearrangement joins TRBV10-3 to TRBJ1-1, with D tentatively TRBD1 (5 bases). The CDR3 loop spans 16 amino acids. Germline values: CDR1 ENHRY, CDR2 SYGVKD. The ends were cut back, 0 bases at V and 0 bases at J, with 11 bases in the middle. CDR3 protein: CAISESLAGMNTEAFF. The DNA for the CDR3 is TGTGCCATCAGTGAGTCCCTCGCAGGGATGAACACTGAAGCTTTCTTT.

This chain uses TRBV7-9 with TRBJ1-2, with 8 positions matching TRBD1. Germline V lookup: CDR1 SEHNR, CDR2 FQNEAQ (reference sequence). V was clipped by 6 bases and J by 3 bases; unmatched bases: 3. The CDR3 extends over 13 amino acids. The CDR3 region is CASRPTGDYGYTF. CDR3 nucleotides: TGTGCCAGCAGACCGACAGGGGACTATGGCTACACCTTC.

This clone was seen only a few times. The chain has TRBV11-2 and TRBJ2-5; D is undetermined. The CDR3 covers 14 residues. In germline, CDR1 is SGHAT, CDR2 FQNNGV. V was clipped by 5 bases and J by 5 bases, with 15 bases between them. The CDR3 loop is CASSPLAGRETQYF. The CDR3 nucleotides are TGTGCCAGCAGCCCCCTGGCAGGTCGGGAGACCCAGTACTTC.

In this sample, this clone turned up once. The V gene is TRBV2, the J gene TRBJ1-1; D might be TRBD1 (5 bases). Germline CDR1 SNHLY, CDR2 FYNNEI. V was clipped by 3 bases and J by 1 base, with 9 bases between them. This CDR3 region has 14 residues. This CDR3 reads CASSEQGTNTEAFF. CDR3 in DNA: TGTGCCAGCAGTGAGCAGGGCACGAACACTGAAGCTTTCTTT.

The V gene is TRBV5-6, the J gene TRBJ1-4; 9 bases are a match to TRBD1. The V and J ends lost 7 bases and 7 bases, in that order; junction bases with no gene match: 14. This CDR3 is built from 16 residues. CDR1 is SGHDT and CDR2 is YYEEEE in the germline V gene. The DNA of the CDR3 is TGTGCCAGCCTTCGTTGCCGGGACAGGGCCTTTGAAAAACTGTTTTTT. Its protein is CASLRCRDRAFEKLFF. The full variable domain, in which reference TRBV5-6 and TRBJ1-4 provide the parts outside the CDR3, is DAGVTQSPTHLIKTRGQQVTLRCSPKSGHDTVSWYQQALGQGPQFIFQYYEEEERQRGNFPDRFSGHQFPNYSSELNVNALLLGDSALYLCASLRCRDRAFEKLFFGSGTQLSVL.

J is TRBJ1-6 and V is TRBV23-1, with D uncertain. TRBV23-1 is an open reading frame whose function is uncertain. V was cut by 1 base and J by 0 bases, with 10 bases left in between. There are 17 residues in the CDR3. CDR3 DNA sequence: TGCGCCAGCAGTCAATTTATCGCGCCCTCCTATAATTCACCCCTCCACTTT. Its protein is CASSQFIAPSYNSPLHF.

This clone was found a few times. This chain joins TRBV6-2 or TRBV6-3 and TRBJ2-4; possibly TRBD2 for D (5 bases). The CDR3 runs to 12 residues. Trimming shortened V by 5 bases and J by 5 bases, and 7 bases separated the two germline ends. In germline, CDR1 is MNHEY, CDR2 SVGEGT. CDR3 DNA sequence: TGTGCCAGCAGTACCGGGGAAAACATTCAGTACTTC. As protein: CASSTGENIQYF.

V and J are TRBV4-2 and TRBJ1-4; D is perhaps TRBD1 (6 bases). V lost 2 bases and J lost 3, with 16 bases in between. Germline V gene data show CDR1 as LGHNA and CDR2 as YNFKEQ. This CDR3 comprises 17 residues. DNA of the CDR3: TGTGCCAGCAGCCAAAAAGCGCGACAGGAGTCTAATGAAAAACTGTTTTTT. Its protein product is CASSQKARQESNEKLFF.

The chain links TRBV18 to TRBJ1-6, with 7 bases that match TRBD1. The CDR3 consists of 16 residues. CDR1 and CDR2 (germline): KGHSH, LQKENI. J lost 9 bases, V lost 3 bases, and 11 bases had no gene match. The CDR3 spells CASSPHSAGGGSPLHF. The CDR3 region has the DNA TGTGCCAGCTCACCCCACTCGGCAGGGGGTGGTTCACCCCTCCACTTT.

The chain has TRBV24-1 and TRBJ2-7; 7 bases align to TRBD1. Germline CDR1 is KGHDR and CDR2 is SFDVKD. With 3 bases clipped from V and 7 bases from J, the junction kept 14 bases outside the gene matches. CDR3 length: 16 residues. The chain's CDR3 is CATSDTQTGNPPEQYF. In DNA, the CDR3 is TGTGCCACCAGTGATACCCAGACAGGGAACCCACCAGAGCAGTACTTC.

The CDR3 loop reads CATSRGQGLDTDTQYF. CDR3 nucleotide sequence: TGTGCCACCAGCAGAGGGCAAGGTCTAGACACAGATACGCAGTATTTT. The chain combines TRBV15 with TRBJ2-3, with no clear D. Per the germline V gene, CDR1 is LNHNV and CDR2 is YYDKDF (reference sequence). The V end was cut by 1 base, the J end by 2 bases, with 13 bases between. CDR3 length: 16 amino acids.

The rearrangement uses TRBV5-6 and TRBJ1-5; D is ambiguous. The length of the CDR3 is 13 residues. Germline V gene sequence: CDR1 SGHDT, CDR2 YYEEEE. V was trimmed by 2 bases and J by 5 bases, leaving 8 bases between them. CDR3 residues: CASSFLHDQPQHF. CDR3 coding DNA: TGTGCCAGCAGCTTTTTACACGATCAGCCCCAGCATTTT.

V is TRBV19 and J is TRBJ1-4; no clear D. Germline values: CDR1 LNHDA, CDR2 SQIVND (reference sequence). The ends were cut back, 6 bases at V and 8 bases at J, with 19 bases in the middle. This CDR3 contains 15 residues. Written as DNA, the CDR3 is TGTGCCAGTAGCCCTGAAGGAGCCCAGCTAGAAAAACTGTTTTTT. It specifies CASSPEGAQLEKLFF.

The chain combines TRBV11-3 with TRBJ2-5, with TRBD1 matching 9 bases. V was pared by 4 bases and J by 4 bases, with 10 bases of the junction left unmatched. From germline, CDR1 is SGHNT and CDR2 YENEEA. The CDR3 spans 16 residues. As DNA, the CDR3 is TGTGCCAGCAGCTCGAACAGGGGGCTCGGAGTAGAGACCCAGTACTTC. It translates to CASSSNRGLGVETQYF.